The 32 T cell receptor beta chains below come from one sample, sequenced in a study of spatial heterogeneity in lung cancer. Sample time point: sample taken at primary tumor resection. TCRdb re-derived calls from the 5' RACE reads in MiXCR, one entry per CDR3 protein. The repertoire includes 40,000 or so distinct CDR3 sequences, approximately 5.5% of them detected once, and less than 30% sits in the top ten. Specimen: PBMCs, collected at surgery. These receptors all come from a female donor with early-stage non-small cell lung cancer.

This clonotype was picked up many times. The rearrangement joins TRBV6-6 to TRBJ2-7, with 9 bases aligning to TRBD2. Unmatched junction bases numbered 7, after V lost 2 bases and J lost 5 bases. In germline, CDR1 is MNHNY, CDR2 SVGAGI (reference sequence). This CDR3 spans 15 amino acids. The CDR3 region has the DNA TGTGCCAGCAGTTACCAAGGACTAGCGAGGAACGAGCAGTACTTC. Its translation is CASSYQGLARNEQYF.

This clonotype was recorded at least ten times. This chain links TRBV27 with TRBJ2-7; D may be TRBD1 or TRBD2 (6 bases each). The germline gives CDR1 MNHEY, CDR2 SMNVEV (reference sequence). The V gene lost 5 bases and the J gene lost 0 bases, with 14 bases spanning the gap. The CDR3 is 15 amino acids. The CDR3 DNA reads TGTGCCAGCAGTCCCGGCGGAGGGGGCTCCTACGAGCAGTACTTC. Amino acids: CASSPGGGGSYEQYF.

This clonotype was counted many times. The chain recombines TRBV4-1 with TRBJ2-1; weak D call: TRBD1 (6 bases). Trimming left V 2 bases short and J 3 bases short, with 20 bases between. The V gene's germline CDR1 is MGHRA and CDR2 YSYEKL. This CDR3 contains 18 residues. The CDR3 region is CASSQRGPADSFYNEQFF. DNA of the CDR3: TGCGCCAGCAGCCAAAGAGGTCCCGCGGACAGCTTCTACAATGAGCAGTTCTTC.

The sample holds many counts of this clonotype. The chain uses TRBV24-1 and TRBJ1-2; D perhaps matches TRBD1 (6 bases). Germline V gene sequence: CDR1 KGHDR, CDR2 SFDVKD. CDR3 length equals 15 residues. V was trimmed by 4 bases and J by 7 bases, leaving 18 bases between them. Here the CDR3 DNA reads TGTGCCACCAGTGACAACACAGGGAGGGGCATTGGCTACACCTTC. This codes for CATSDNTGRGIGYTF.

This clonotype was seen many times. The chain is built from TRBV25-1 and TRBJ2-5; D is ambiguous. V was clipped by 1 base and J by 4 bases, with 4 bases between them. CDR1 is MGHDK and CDR2 is SYGVNS in the germline V gene. The CDR3 is made up of 12 amino acids. CDR3 DNA sequence: TGTGCCAGCAGTGAATTAGGAGAGACCCAGTACTTC. It is translated as CASSELGETQYF.

V and J are TRBV12-3 or TRBV12-4 and TRBJ1-5; D is unclear. Trimming left V 0 bases short and J 6 bases short, with 9 bases between. The length of the CDR3 is 14 residues. The CDR3 protein is CASSLALRLQPQHF. The CDR3 nucleotides read TGTGCCAGCAGTTTAGCCCTCAGGCTTCAGCCCCAGCATTTT.

This clonotype was recorded many times. The chain links TRBV4-2 to TRBJ2-7; TRBD1 might be the D (5 bases). Deletions cut 6 bases from V and 2 bases from J, with 11 bases between. Germline CDR1 and CDR2: LGHNA and YNFKEQ. CDR3 size: 13 residues. The CDR3 reads CASSPQVPYEQYF. For the CDR3, the DNA is TGTGCCAGCAGTCCACAGGTACCCTACGAGCAGTACTTC.

There are many counts of this clonotype. The V and J genes are TRBV7-8 and TRBJ2-5; D is ambiguous. Looked up from germline, CDR1 is SGHVS and CDR2 is FQNEAQ. This CDR3 contains 11 residues. Trimming pared 11 bases from V and 4 bases from J, leaving 11 bases between. The CDR3 reads CAPPKGETQYF. In DNA, the CDR3 is TGTGCCCCCCCGAAGGGAGAGACCCAGTACTTC. Looking up the rest from reference TRBV7-8 and TRBJ2-5 gives the full variable domain: GAGVSQSPRYKVAKRGQDVALRCDPISGHVSLFWYQQALGQGPEFLTYFQNEAQLDKSGLPSDRFFAERPEGSVSTLKIQRTQQEDSAVYLCAPPKGETQYFGPGTRLLVL.

This clonotype has only a few counts. The J gene is TRBJ1-2, the V gene TRBV5-1; 7 bases line up with TRBD1. V trimming: 9 bases; J trimming: 0 bases; junction bases outside the gene matches: 14. The CDR3 contains 16 residues. The germline CDR1 and CDR2 sequences are SGHRS and YFSETQ. Here the CDR3 reads CATSPRGQASNYGYTF. CDR3 DNA: TGCGCCACCTCCCCTCGAGGACAGGCATCTAACTATGGCTACACCTTC. Full variable domain (outside the CDR3, taken from reference TRBV5-1 and TRBJ1-2): KAGVTQTPRYLIKTRGQQVTLSCSPISGHRSVSWYQQTPGQGLQFLFEYFSETQRNKGNFPGRFSGRQFSNSRSEMNVSTLELGDSALYLCATSPRGQASNYGYTFGSGTRLTVV.

This clonotype was seen ten or more times. V usage is TRBV12-3 or TRBV12-4 and J usage is TRBJ1-1, with unresolved D. The CDR3 consists of 15 residues. V dropped 2 bases and J dropped 1 base, with 11 bases sitting between them. CDR3 sequence (DNA): TGTGCCAGCAGTTTACACAGCAATGGGAACACTGAAGCTTTCTTT. It encodes CASSLHSNGNTEAFF.

This clonotype appeared a few times. This chain joins TRBV20-1 and TRBJ1-2; a possible D gene is TRBD1 (6 bases). CDR1 and CDR2 from the germline V gene are DFQATT and SNEGSKA (reference sequence). V lost 0 bases and J lost 1, with 15 bases in between. The CDR3 covers 16 residues. CDR3 sequence reads: CSARDPRAGDNYGYTF. DNA of the CDR3: TGCAGTGCTAGAGACCCCCGGGCAGGGGATAACTATGGCTACACCTTC.

This clonotype was found a few times. The chain combines TRBV11-2 with TRBJ2-2; no firm D call. V was shortened by 5 bases and J by 2 bases, with 12 bases between the two germline ends. This CDR3 contains 15 residues. Germline CDR1 is SGHAT and CDR2 is FQNNGV. The CDR3 loop is CASSLPLLNTGELFF. The CDR3 region has the DNA TGTGCCAGCAGCCTACCCCTTCTAAACACCGGGGAGCTGTTTTTT.

This clonotype was recorded at least ten times. V usage is TRBV7-9 and J usage is TRBJ2-4; TRBD2 agrees at 7 bases. The germline CDR1 and CDR2 sequences are SEHNR and FQNEAQ (reference sequence). V dropped 3 bases and J dropped 2; count of bases not matched to a gene: 10. The CDR3 consists of 17 residues. The CDR3: CASSFATSGVSKNIQYF. The CDR3 DNA is TGTGCCAGCAGCTTTGCCACCAGCGGGGTGTCCAAAAACATTCAGTACTTC.

At least ten counts were recorded for this clonotype. The rearrangement uses TRBV5-4 and TRBJ1-2, with 10 bases aligning to TRBD1. The CDR3 extends over 14 amino acids. Germline V lookup: CDR1 SGHNT, CDR2 YYREEE (reference sequence). With V trimmed by 4 bases and J by 6 bases, 6 bases remained unmatched. The CDR3 nucleotides are TGTGCCAGCAGCCAGACAGGGGGCCTTGATGGCTACACCTTC. Protein sequence: CASSQTGGLDGYTF.

This rearrangement joins TRBV7-2 to TRBJ2-3; 7 bases map to TRBD2. This CDR3 spans 14 amino acids. V was pared by 6 bases and J by 10 bases, with 13 bases of the junction left unmatched. In germline, CDR1 is SGHTA, CDR2 FQGNSA. The DNA of the CDR3 is TGTGCCAGCAGGCGGGGGAGCGGGGAAGGGGCGCAGTATTTT. Amino acid sequence: CASRRGSGEGAQYF.

There are a few counts of this clonotype. V is TRBV5-1 and J is TRBJ1-6, with D perhaps TRBD1 (6 bases). Germline V CDR1 and CDR2: SGHRS, YFSETQ. There are 17 residues in the CDR3. The V end lost 0 bases, the J end lost 0 bases, and 10 bases lay between the germline ends. The CDR3, as DNA: TGCGCCAGCAGCTTGGGACAGGAGCACTCCTATAATTCACCCCTCCACTTT. Protein product: CASSLGQEHSYNSPLHF.

At least ten counts were recorded for this clonotype. The rearrangement uses TRBV6-1 and TRBJ2-7, with TRBD2 matching 7 bases. With 0 bases clipped from V and 4 bases from J, the junction kept 9 bases outside the gene matches. The CDR3 is 16 residues long. Germline CDR1 is MNHNS and CDR2 is SASEGT. DNA for the CDR3: TGTGCCAGCAGTGAAGCGTTCGGGGGGTTGTCTTACGAGCAGTACTTC. This sequence encodes CASSEAFGGLSYEQYF.

This chain connects TRBV6-1 to TRBJ2-7; D assignment may be TRBD1 or TRBD2 (5 bases each). Germline V CDR1 and CDR2: MNHNS, SASEGT. This CDR3 spans 15 amino acids. Trimming shortened V by 6 bases and J by 4 bases, and 19 bases separated the two germline ends. The CDR3 coding sequence is TGTGCCAGCAGGGACCCGGGACGGAGGACTTACGAGCAGTACTTC. Amino acid sequence: CASRDPGRRTYEQYF.

Many counts were recorded for this clonotype. This sequence joins TRBV28 and TRBJ2-2, with no clear D. Germline V gene sequence: CDR1 MDHEN, CDR2 SYDVKM. V was clipped by 2 bases and J by 7 bases, with 5 bases between them. The length of the CDR3 is 12 residues. The CDR3 DNA follows: TGTGCCAGCAGTTTAATGGACGGGGAGCTGTTTTTT. Protein: CASSLMDGELFF.

This clonotype was seen many times. The rearrangement links TRBV4-1 to TRBJ1-2; no clear D. Germline lookup yields CDR1 MGHRA and CDR2 YSYEKL. CDR3 length equals 14 residues. V lost 7 bases and J lost 0, with 12 bases in between. Written as DNA, the CDR3 is TGCGCCAGCAAGGTTTTAGTGACTAACTATGGCTACACCTTC. This sequence encodes CASKVLVTNYGYTF.

The table lists this clonotype with many counts. V is TRBV29-1 and J is TRBJ2-1; the D gene is possibly TRBD2 (5 bases). CDR1 is SQVTM and CDR2 is ANQGSEA in the germline V gene. Trimming took off 4 bases at V and 0 bases at J, with 19 bases between the two ends. This CDR3 contains 17 residues. The CDR3 here is CSVAGGQSRSSYNEQFF. The CDR3 DNA reads TGCAGCGTTGCTGGCGGGCAGTCGAGGAGCTCCTACAATGAGCAGTTCTTC.

There are many counts of this clonotype. The chain recombines TRBV29-1 with TRBJ2-2; no firm D call. CDR3 length: 13 residues. Trimming removed 4 bases from V and 1 base from J, with 7 bases in between. CDR1 and CDR2 (germline): SQVTM, ANQGSEA. The CDR3: CSVGFRNTGELFF. CDR3 coding DNA: TGCAGCGTTGGATTCCGGAACACCGGGGAGCTGTTTTTT.

This clonotype was detected ten times or more. This chain links TRBV24-1 with TRBJ2-1; 10 bases align to TRBD1. The germline V gene has CDR1 KGHDR and CDR2 SFDVKD. The CDR3 is 14 residues long. The J segment lost 15 bases and the V segment lost 4 bases, leaving 11 bases of the junction unmatched. The CDR3 bases are TGTGCCACCAGTGACCTCCAGGACAGGGGGAGACGGTTCTTC. Residues: CATSDLQDRGRRFF.

This clonotype was counted at least ten times. The chain combines TRBV5-4 with TRBJ1-6; TRBD1 might be the D (6 bases). In germline, CDR1 is SGHNT, CDR2 YYREEE (reference sequence). This CDR3 has 16 amino acids. V shed 4 bases and J shed 9 bases, with 20 bases lying between them. DNA of the CDR3: TGTGCCAGCAGCCCCATGGGGGGGCAGGGAGGTTCACCCCTCCACTTT. It codes for CASSPMGGQGGSPLHF.

This clonotype was seen ten or more times. The chain joins TRBV7-9 to TRBJ1-5; D might be TRBD1 (5 bases). The CDR3 runs 15 residues. Germline V gene sequence: CDR1 SEHNR, CDR2 FQNEAQ (reference sequence). Trimming left V 5 bases short and J 2 bases short, with 13 bases between. CDR3 region: CASSASGLGNQPQHF. The DNA for the CDR3 is TGTGCCAGCAGCGCATCAGGGTTGGGCAATCAGCCCCAGCATTTT.

This clonotype has a count of ten or more. V and J are TRBV6-2 or TRBV6-3 and TRBJ1-4; TRBD1 agrees at 10 bases. V gave up 2 bases and J gave up 2 bases; unmatched junction bases: 5. CDR3 length equals 17 residues. Germline V gives CDR1 MNHEY, CDR2 SVGEGT. CDR3 in amino acids: CASSYRRQGATNEKLFF. The CDR3 nucleotides are TGTGCCAGCAGTTACCGGCGACAGGGGGCGACTAATGAAAAACTGTTTTTT.

This clonotype was counted many times. The chain couples TRBV11-2 to TRBJ1-5; 9 nucleotides match TRBD1. Germline V CDR1 and CDR2: SGHAT, FQNNGV. Unmatched junction bases numbered 11, after V lost 3 bases and J lost 5 bases. This CDR3 is 17 amino acids long. CDR3 sequence (DNA): TGTGCCAGCAGCTTCTCCTCCCGGACAGGGGCAGATCAGCCCCAGCATTTT. Its protein is CASSFSSRTGADQPQHF.

This clonotype was seen at least ten times. The J gene is TRBJ1-1, the V gene TRBV12-3 or TRBV12-4, with no clear D. Trimming cost V 4 bases and J 1 base, with 7 bases left between them. This CDR3 contains 13 residues. The CDR3 nucleotides are TGTGCCAGCAGTTCCCGAGGGAACACTGAAGCTTTCTTT. Its translation is CASSSRGNTEAFF.

The chain uses TRBV5-8 and TRBJ2-7; 7 positions agree with TRBD1. Germline V lookup: CDR1 SGHTS, CDR2 YDEGEE. The length of the CDR3 is 14 residues. J was trimmed by 3 bases and V by 1 base; bases with no gene match: 4. CDR3 amino acids: CASSLKGASYEQYF. Written as DNA, the CDR3 is TGTGCCAGCAGCTTGAAGGGGGCAAGCTACGAGCAGTACTTC.

Within the sample, this clonotype is medium-sized (0.01 to 0.1%). CDR3 nucleotide sequence: TGTGCCATCAGTGAAGGGACTAGCGGGACGAGCTCCTACAATGAGCAGTTCTTC. It translates to CAISEGTSGTSSYNEQFF. The chain combines TRBV10-3 with TRBJ2-1; 13 positions agree with TRBD2. The germline CDR1 and CDR2 sequences are ENHRY and SYGVKD. The length of the CDR3 is 18 residues. The junction had 5 bases not matched to a gene; V was cut back by 3 bases and J by 0 bases.

In its sample, this clonotype was seen many times. The chain employs TRBV6-5 and TRBJ1-1; D uncertain. Trimming shortened V by 6 bases and J by 5 bases, and 13 bases separated the two germline ends. CDR1 MNHEY and CDR2 SVGAGI come from the germline V gene. The CDR3 has 13 amino acids. The CDR3 loop reads CASRHRLVTEAFF. The CDR3 region has the DNA TGTGCCAGCAGACACCGTCTTGTGACTGAAGCTTTCTTT.

The chain links TRBV7-2 to TRBJ2-5, with D perhaps TRBD2 (5 bases). Germline-derived CDR1 and CDR2 are SGHTA and FQGNSA. The length of the CDR3 is 14 residues. Trimming shortened V by 3 bases and J by 1 base, and 9 bases separated the two germline ends. CDR3 protein: CASSFQSGQETQYF. CDR3 nucleotide sequence: TGTGCCAGCAGCTTCCAGAGCGGCCAAGAGACCCAGTACTTC.